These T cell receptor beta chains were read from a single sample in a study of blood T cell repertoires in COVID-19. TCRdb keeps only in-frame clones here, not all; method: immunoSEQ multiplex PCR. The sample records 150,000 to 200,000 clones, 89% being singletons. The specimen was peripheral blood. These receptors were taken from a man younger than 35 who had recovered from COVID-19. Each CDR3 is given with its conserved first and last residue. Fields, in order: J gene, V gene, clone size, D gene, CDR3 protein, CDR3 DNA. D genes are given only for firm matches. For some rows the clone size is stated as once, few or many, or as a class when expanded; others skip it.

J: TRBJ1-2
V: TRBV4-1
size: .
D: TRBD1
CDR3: CASSLGTGSGGYTF
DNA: TGCGCCAGCAGTCTGGGGACAGGGTCGGGTGGCTACACCTTC

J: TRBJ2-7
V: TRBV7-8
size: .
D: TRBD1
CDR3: CASSFSGTGSYEQYF
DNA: TGTGCCAGCAGCTTCTCCGGGACAGGGAGTTACGAGCAGTACTTC

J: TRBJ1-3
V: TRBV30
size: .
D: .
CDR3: CAWRQGRTGNTIYF
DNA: TGTGCCTGGAGACAGGGAAGGACTGGAAACACCATATATTTT

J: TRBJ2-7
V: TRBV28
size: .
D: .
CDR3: CASSSETYEQYF
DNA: TGTGCCAGCAGTTCAGAAACCTACGAGCAGTACTTC

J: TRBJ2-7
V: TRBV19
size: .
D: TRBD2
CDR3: CASSTPSGTTYEQYF
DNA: TGTGCCAGTAGTACCCCTAGCGGGACAACCTACGAGCAGTACTTC

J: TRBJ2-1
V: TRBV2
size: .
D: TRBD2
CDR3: CASRILSGAEINEQFF
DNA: TGTGCCAGCAGGATCCTTAGCGGGGCGGAGATCAATGAGCAGTTCTTC

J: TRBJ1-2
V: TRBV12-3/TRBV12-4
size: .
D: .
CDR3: CASSGPGGGYTF
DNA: TGTGCCAGCAGTGGGCCGGGGGGAGGCTACACCTTC

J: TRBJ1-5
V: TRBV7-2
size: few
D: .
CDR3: CASSLGGGLQPQHF
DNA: TGTGCCAGCAGCTTAGGCGGGGGGTTGCAGCCCCAGCATTTT

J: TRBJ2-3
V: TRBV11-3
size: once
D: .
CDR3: CASSEQNRAGTDTQYF
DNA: TGTGCCAGCAGCGAACAAAACAGGGCAGGCACAGATACGCAGTATTTT

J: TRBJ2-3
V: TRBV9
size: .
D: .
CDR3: CASSTGTREKGTDTQYF
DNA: TGTGCCAGCAGCACCGGGACGCGGGAAAAAGGCACAGATACGCAGTATTTT

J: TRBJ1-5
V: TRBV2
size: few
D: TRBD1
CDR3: CASSGKGTGSNQPQHF
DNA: TGTGCCAGCAGTGGCAAAGGGACAGGGAGCAATCAGCCCCAGCATTTT

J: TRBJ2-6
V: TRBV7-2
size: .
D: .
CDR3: CASSLGFGIGANVLTF
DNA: TGTGCCAGCAGCTTAGGATTTGGCATAGGGGCCAACGTCCTGACTTTC

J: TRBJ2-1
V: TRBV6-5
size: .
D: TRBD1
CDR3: CASRVTGVNEQFF
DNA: TGTGCCAGCCGGGTGACAGGGGTCAATGAGCAGTTCTTC

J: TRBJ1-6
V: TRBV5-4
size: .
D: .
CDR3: CASTRPNSPLHF
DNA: TGTGCCAGCACCCGTCCTAATTCACCCCTCCACTTT

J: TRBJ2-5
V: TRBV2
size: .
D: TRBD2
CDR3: CASRLAGVSGETQYF
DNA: TGTGCCAGCAGACTAGCGGGAGTATCGGGGGAGACCCAGTACTTC